Listed here are 28 T cell receptor beta chains from one sample, sequenced in a study of T cells after yellow fever vaccination. Each CDR3 protein is one row after TCRdb ran MiXCR on the 5' RACE reads. The top ten hold 15% to 20% of the sample, which has roughly 300,000 distinct CDR3 sequences, around 6.8% seen once. Sequences were derived from PBMCs, sampled roughly 46 days after the first yellow fever vaccination. Receptor source: a man younger than 35 who received the YFV17D yellow fever vaccine.

The chain employs TRBV11-2 and TRBJ2-3; 11 bases map to TRBD2. The CDR3 has 17 residues. In germline, CDR1 is SGHAT, CDR2 FQNNGV. The J segment lost 5 bases and the V segment lost 4 bases, leaving 11 bases of the junction unmatched. In DNA, the CDR3 is TGTGCCAGCAGCTCGTTTAGCGGGGGGGCAGGAGGAGATACGCAGTATTTT. It encodes CASSSFSGGAGGDTQYF.

At least ten counts were recorded for this clonotype. The V gene is TRBV2, the J gene TRBJ2-7, with D uncertain. V shed 7 bases and J shed 2 bases, with 15 bases lying between them. The CDR3 totals 14 residues. Germline V gives CDR1 SNHLY, CDR2 FYNNEI. CDR3 nucleotides: TGTGCCAGCATCCAACGGGTCAGACCCTACGAGCAGTACGTC. Amino acid sequence: CASIQRVRPYEQYV.

On this clonotype itself: Germline and junction disagree at one end, which may indicate a read error. This chain joins TRBV19 and TRBJ2-2; 8 bases map to TRBD1. This CDR3 has 15 residues. CDR1 and CDR2 (germline): LNHDA, SQIVND (reference sequence). In DNA form, the CDR3 reads TGTGCCAGTAGTGTAGACAGGGGAGGTACCGGGGAGCTGTTTTTT. The encoded protein is CASSVDRGGTGELFF.

J is TRBJ1-6 and V is TRBV9, with D possibly matching TRBD1 (6 bases). CDR3 length: 18 amino acids. V gave up 3 bases and J gave up 5 bases, with 21 bases separating them. The germline CDR1 and CDR2 sequences are SGDLS and YYNGEE. The CDR3 region is CASSDQTGIFLNNSPLHF. The DNA of the CDR3 is TGTGCCAGCAGCGACCAGACAGGAATATTCTTAAATAATTCACCCCTCCACTTT.

The chain has TRBV12-3 or TRBV12-4 and TRBJ2-4; 13 positions agree with TRBD2. The CDR3 has 14 amino acids. With 5 bases clipped from V and 8 bases from J, the junction kept 3 bases outside the gene matches. Written as DNA, the CDR3 is TGTGCCAGCAGTCTTACTAGCGGGGGGGACATTCAGTACTTC. It codes for CASSLTSGGDIQYF.

V gene TRBV4-2 combines with J gene TRBJ1-1; the match to TRBD1 covers 7 bases. V was clipped by 1 base and J by 3 bases; unmatched bases: 8. CDR3 length: 16 residues. CDR1 LGHNA and CDR2 YNFKEQ come from the germline V gene. In DNA, the CDR3 is TGTGCCAGCAGCCAAGGGGGAGGGGGCAGGGACACTGAAGCTTTCTTT. Translation: CASSQGGGGRDTEAFF.

This clonotype was counted only a few times. The chain couples TRBV7-9 to TRBJ2-7, with D possibly matching TRBD2 (6 bases). The germline gives CDR1 SEHNR, CDR2 FQNEAQ (reference sequence). V lost 4 bases and J lost 5, with 15 bases in between. This CDR3 has 14 amino acids. The CDR3 bases are TGTGCCAGCAGCTCATACGGAGGGGTACACGAGCAGTACGTC. Translating it yields CASSSYGGVHEQYV.

The CDR3 DNA reads TGTGCCAGCAGCTTGGAAGGACAGGGTTCCTACAATGAGCAGTTCTTC. Translation: CASSLEGQGSYNEQFF. This chain links TRBV5-4 with TRBJ2-1; TRBD1 agrees at 8 bases. Unmatched junction bases numbered 3, after V lost 0 bases and J lost 1 base. Germline CDR1 is SGHNT and CDR2 is YYREEE (reference sequence). CDR3 length: 16 residues.

The chain is built from TRBV6-5 and TRBJ1-6; 9 bases map to TRBD1. Looked up from germline, CDR1 is MNHEY and CDR2 is SVGAGI. This CDR3 has 16 residues. With 5 bases clipped from V and 8 bases from J, the junction kept 10 bases outside the gene matches. The DNA of the CDR3 is TGTGCCAGCAGTCACAGAAGACAGGGGGAATATTCACCCCTCCACTTT. It specifies CASSHRRQGEYSPLHF.

This clonotype was detected only a few times. V gene TRBV4-2 combines with J gene TRBJ1-4; D gene uncertain. CDR3 length equals 15 residues. Germline V gene sequence: CDR1 LGHNA, CDR2 YNFKEQ. V was pared by 5 bases and J by 8 bases, with 18 bases between. DNA for the CDR3: TGTGCCAGCAGCTACAACTGGGGAATAGGGGAAAAACTGTTTTTT. Protein: CASSYNWGIGEKLFF.

V gene TRBV5-4 combines with J gene TRBJ2-7; D ambiguous. V lost 4 bases and J lost 5, with 7 bases in between. In germline, CDR1 is SGHNT, CDR2 YYREEE (reference sequence). This CDR3 spans 11 amino acids. Written as DNA, the CDR3 is TGTGCCAGCAGCGTAGAGGACGAGCAGTACTTC. Its protein product is CASSVEDEQYF. The variable domain in full, with the rest retrieved from reference TRBV5-4 and TRBJ2-7, is ETGVTQSPTHLIKTRGQQVTLRCSSQSGHNTVSWYQQALGQGPQFIFQYYREEENGRGNFPPRFSGLQFPNYSSELNVNALELDDSALYLCASSVEDEQYFGPGTRLTVT.

The chain links TRBV5-1 to TRBJ2-2; tentative D call: TRBD1 (6 bases). The V and J ends lost 4 bases and 0 bases respectively, with 19 bases between them. The CDR3 sequence is 18 residues long. CDR1 SGHRS and CDR2 YFSETQ come from the germline V gene. This CDR3 is CASSPRSQTGPNTGELFF. In DNA form, the CDR3 reads TGCGCCAGCAGCCCCCGGAGCCAGACAGGACCGAACACCGGGGAGCTGTTTTTT.

This clonotype was counted many times. The CDR3 loop reads CSARRGNEKLFF. CDR3 DNA: TGCAGTGCTAGGAGGGGGAATGAAAAACTGTTTTTT. The J gene is TRBJ1-4, the V gene TRBV20-1; a possible D gene is TRBD1 (6 bases). The germline gives CDR1 DFQATT, CDR2 SNEGSKA (reference sequence). V lost 3 bases and J lost 5, with 7 bases in between. CDR3 length equals 12 residues.

This clonotype was seen repeatedly, ten times or more. The chain uses TRBV5-1 and TRBJ2-1; 7 bases align to TRBD2. Germline V gene data show CDR1 as SGHRS and CDR2 as YFSETQ. CDR3 size: 15 residues. Losses at the gene ends were 4 bases for V and 5 bases for J; bases not matched to a gene: 9. CDR3 DNA sequence: TGCGCCAGCAGCCTTCTGGGGGGGGTCCACAATGAGCAGTTCTTC. Encoded protein: CASSLLGGVHNEQFF.

This clonotype has more than one count but fewer than ten. This chain joins TRBV20-1 and TRBJ2-2; perhaps TRBD2 as D (6 bases). The CDR3 length is 13 residues. V dropped 6 bases and J dropped 3 bases, with 11 bases sitting between them. CDR1 and CDR2 (germline): DFQATT, SNEGSKA (reference sequence). CDR3 region: CSAVWGDTGELFF. In DNA form, the CDR3 reads TGCAGTGCGGTATGGGGGGACACCGGGGAGCTGTTTTTT.

This clonotype was recorded many times. This sequence joins TRBV12-3 or TRBV12-4 and TRBJ2-1, with D possibly TRBD2 on 5 matching bases. This CDR3 comprises 14 residues. V lost 5 bases and J lost 2, with 10 bases in between. As DNA, the CDR3 is TGTGCCAGCAGTCCTAGAGGGACCTACAATGAGCAGTTCTTC. Translated: CASSPRGTYNEQFF.

This clonotype was observed a few times. The chain couples TRBV20-1 to TRBJ2-2, with D perhaps assigned TRBD1 or TRBD2 (5 bases each). Trimming took off 0 bases at V and 0 bases at J, with 8 bases between the two ends. The CDR3 is 15 amino acids. Per germline, CDR1 DFQATT and CDR2 SNEGSKA (reference sequence). CDR3 in DNA: TGCAGTGCTAGAGATCCGGGGCCGAACACCGGGGAGCTGTTTTTT. Protein: CSARDPGPNTGELFF.

The rearrangement uses TRBV12-3 or TRBV12-4 and TRBJ1-2; 8 bases align to TRBD1. This CDR3 comprises 14 residues. Trimming took 3 bases from V and 8 from J; bases not matched to a gene: 8. The CDR3 region has the DNA TGTGCCAGCAGTTTGACAGGGGCAAGTCGGGGCTACACCTTC. Protein sequence: CASSLTGASRGYTF.

This clonotype was counted only a few times. The chain combines TRBV5-1 with TRBJ2-1; 9 nucleotides match TRBD1. Germline loops: CDR1 SGHRS, CDR2 YFSETQ. V was pared by 1 base and J by 8 bases, with 10 bases of the junction left unmatched. The CDR3 totals 16 residues. As DNA, the CDR3 is TGCGCCAGCAGCTTGCTCTTCCGGGACAGGGCCCATGAGCAGTTCTTC. Residues: CASSLLFRDRAHEQFF.

The chain links TRBV6-2 or TRBV6-3 to TRBJ2-4; D may be TRBD1 (5 bases). The V gene lost 2 bases and the J gene lost 0 bases, with 20 bases spanning the gap. The CDR3 extends over 19 amino acids. CDR1 and CDR2 (germline): MNHEY, SVGEGT. The CDR3 spells CASSYLRQGSRIAKNIQYF. CDR3 nucleotide sequence: TGTGCCAGCAGTTACCTCCGCCAGGGTAGCCGGATAGCCAAAAACATTCAGTACTTC.

The chain uses TRBV7-2 and TRBJ2-1; unclear D gene. The CDR3 runs to 16 residues. CDR1 SGHTA and CDR2 FQGNSA come from the germline V gene. Trimming took off 0 bases at V and 0 bases at J, with 9 bases between the two ends. The chain's CDR3 is CASSLASSSSYNEQFF. In DNA form, the CDR3 reads TGTGCCAGCAGCTTAGCGTCCAGTAGCTCCTACAATGAGCAGTTCTTC.

The chain is built from TRBV5-1 and TRBJ2-3; 11 bases agree with TRBD2. There are 19 residues in the CDR3. J gave up 2 bases and V 1 base, and 12 bases lay outside the gene matches. Germline values: CDR1 SGHRS, CDR2 YFSETQ. The CDR3 nucleotides are TGCGCCAGCAGCTTGAGAGGAAGGGGACTAGCGGCCCTCACAGATACGCAGTATTTT. Encoded protein: CASSLRGRGLAALTDTQYF. Using reference TRBV5-1 and TRBJ2-3 for the parts outside the CDR3, the full variable domain is KAGVTQTPRYLIKTRGQQVTLSCSPISGHRSVSWYQQTPGQGLQFLFEYFSETQRNKGNFPGRFSGRQFSNSRSEMNVSTLELGDSALYLCASSLRGRGLAALTDTQYFGPGTRLTVL.

The rearrangement links TRBV24-1 to TRBJ2-1; 8 nucleotides match TRBD2. The germline CDR1 and CDR2 sequences are KGHDR and SFDVKD. The CDR3 is made up of 16 amino acids. Losses at the gene ends were 4 bases for V and 8 bases for J; bases not matched to a gene: 12. The DNA for the CDR3 is TGTGCCACCAGTGACGCAGCGGGGGTCCGGGTGGATGAGCAGTTCTTC. Protein sequence: CATSDAAGVRVDEQFF.

This clonotype was seen a few times. The chain joins TRBV20-1 to TRBJ2-1, with TRBD2 matching over 9 bases. The CDR3 is 13 residues long. The V and J ends lost 6 bases and 7 bases, in that order; junction bases with no gene match: 7. The V gene's germline CDR1 is DFQATT and CDR2 SNEGSKA (reference sequence). The chain's CDR3 is CSAWGGGGNEQFF. The CDR3 DNA reads TGCAGTGCCTGGGGCGGGGGGGGTAATGAGCAGTTCTTC.

V and J are TRBV12-3 or TRBV12-4 and TRBJ2-2; tentatively, D is TRBD1 or TRBD2 (6 bases each). This CDR3 has 17 amino acids. The V end was cut by 10 bases, the J end by 3 bases, with 24 bases between. This CDR3 reads CATRGAGSHGYTGELFF. In nucleotides, the CDR3 is TGTGCCACCAGGGGCGCGGGGTCCCACGGGTACACCGGGGAGCTGTTTTTT.

This clonotype has only a few counts. This chain links TRBV2 with TRBJ1-6; D remains ambiguous. In germline, CDR1 is SNHLY, CDR2 FYNNEI. V was cut by 3 bases and J by 6 bases, with 9 bases left in between. The CDR3 runs 14 residues. The CDR3 reads CASSDGYSNSPLHF. The CDR3 region has the DNA TGTGCCAGCAGTGATGGTTACAGTAATTCACCCCTCCACTTT.

This clonotype came up many times. The genes are TRBV20-1 and TRBJ2-5; no reliable D call. V was cut by 3 bases and J by 5 bases, with 4 bases left in between. CDR3 size: 10 residues. Germline V CDR1 and CDR2: DFQATT, SNEGSKA (reference sequence). This CDR3 is CSARKETQYF. CDR3 nucleotide sequence: TGCAGTGCTAGGAAGGAGACCCAGTACTTC.

This clonotype was observed a handful of times. CDR3 sequence: CASSPPVRETQYF. CDR3 in DNA: TGTGCCAGCTCACCACCGGTACGGGAGACCCAGTACTTC. The chain links TRBV18 to TRBJ2-5; D is undetermined. CDR3 size: 13 residues. Germline V CDR1 and CDR2: KGHSH, LQKENI. V dropped 0 bases and J dropped 5 bases, with 7 bases sitting between them.